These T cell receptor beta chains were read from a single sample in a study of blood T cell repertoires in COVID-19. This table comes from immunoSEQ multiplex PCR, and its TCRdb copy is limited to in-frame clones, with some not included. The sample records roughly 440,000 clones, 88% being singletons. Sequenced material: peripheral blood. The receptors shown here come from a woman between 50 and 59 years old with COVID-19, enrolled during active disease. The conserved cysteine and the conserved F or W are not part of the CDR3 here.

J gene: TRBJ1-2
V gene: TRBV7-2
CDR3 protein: ASSPAGGAQGYT

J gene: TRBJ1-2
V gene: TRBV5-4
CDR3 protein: ASSDTVYGYT

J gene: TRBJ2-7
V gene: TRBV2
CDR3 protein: ASSERGQPYEQY

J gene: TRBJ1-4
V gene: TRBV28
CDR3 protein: ASSYRDSRGGEKLF

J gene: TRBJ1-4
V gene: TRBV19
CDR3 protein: ASTPTGFNEKLF

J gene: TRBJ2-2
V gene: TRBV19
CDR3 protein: ASSIGAGGPTGELF

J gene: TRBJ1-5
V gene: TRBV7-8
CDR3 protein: ASSEGGRAFRQPQH

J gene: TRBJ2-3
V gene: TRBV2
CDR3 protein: ASSNTGFDTQY

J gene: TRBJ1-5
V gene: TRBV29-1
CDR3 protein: SVRQGGQPQH

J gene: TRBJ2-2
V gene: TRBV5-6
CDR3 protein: ASSLYRAGRTGELF

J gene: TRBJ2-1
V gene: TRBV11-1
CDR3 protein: ASSYSPDEQF

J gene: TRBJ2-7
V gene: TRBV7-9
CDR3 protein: ASSVGQGAYEQY

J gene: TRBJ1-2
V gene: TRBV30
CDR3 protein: AWRVGRTGDNT

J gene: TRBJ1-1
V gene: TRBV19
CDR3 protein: ASSIADRGNTEAF

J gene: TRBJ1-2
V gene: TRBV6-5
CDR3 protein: ASSRRDRENYGYT

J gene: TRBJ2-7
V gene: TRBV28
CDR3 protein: ASSFPHRTGAYEQY

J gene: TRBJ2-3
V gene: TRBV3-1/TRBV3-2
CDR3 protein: ASSHPVGTSGAAGDTQY

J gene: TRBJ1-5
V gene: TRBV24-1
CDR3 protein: ATSNRGNWQPQH

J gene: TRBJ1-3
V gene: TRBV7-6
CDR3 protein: ASSLGGSGDTIY

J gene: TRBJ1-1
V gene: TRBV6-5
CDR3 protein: ASRGDLFEAF

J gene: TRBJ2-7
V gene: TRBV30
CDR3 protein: AWSVRAPVSNEQY

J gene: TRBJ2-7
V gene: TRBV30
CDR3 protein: AWRSPWAGQGAREQY

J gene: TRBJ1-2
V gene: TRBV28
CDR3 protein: ASRILGGGDYGYT

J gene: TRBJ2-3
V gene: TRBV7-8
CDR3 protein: ASSLTSLTDTQY

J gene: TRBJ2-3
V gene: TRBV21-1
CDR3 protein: ASSRLAGGISTDTQY

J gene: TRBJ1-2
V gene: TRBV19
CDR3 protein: ASSLTGAQDSRDGYT

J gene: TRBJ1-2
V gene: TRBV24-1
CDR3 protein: ATSDWDTNYGYT

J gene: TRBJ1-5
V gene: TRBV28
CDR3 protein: ASTVTETNQPQH

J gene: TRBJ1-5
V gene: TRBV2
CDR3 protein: ASSDMWELEPQH

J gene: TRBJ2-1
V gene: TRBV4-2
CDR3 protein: ASSQEVGGVYNEQF

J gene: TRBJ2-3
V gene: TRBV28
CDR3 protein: ASRDRLDTQY

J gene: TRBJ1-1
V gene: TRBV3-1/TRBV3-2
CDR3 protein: ASSPLVGLGGTEAF

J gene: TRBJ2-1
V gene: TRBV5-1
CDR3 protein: ASSLAQTTRNEQF

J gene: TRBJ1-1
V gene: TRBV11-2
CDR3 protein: ASSLRVRETEAF

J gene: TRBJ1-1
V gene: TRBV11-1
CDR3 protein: ASSPDRFRTF

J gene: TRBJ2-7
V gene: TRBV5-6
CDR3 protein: ASSGDRGDYEQY

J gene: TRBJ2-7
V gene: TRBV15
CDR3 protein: ATSRRGVSYEQY

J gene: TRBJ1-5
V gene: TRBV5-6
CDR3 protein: ASSPGRQGRGNQPQH

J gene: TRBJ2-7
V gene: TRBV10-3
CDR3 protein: AISLTVGDEQY

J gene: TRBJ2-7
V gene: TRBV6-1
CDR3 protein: ASSELLGGQGRPRSSYEQY

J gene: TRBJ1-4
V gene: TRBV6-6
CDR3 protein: ASSKDSVEKLF

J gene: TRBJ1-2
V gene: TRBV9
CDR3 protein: ASSGQGTYGYT

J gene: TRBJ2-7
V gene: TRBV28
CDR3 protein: ASKNGNRVHEQY

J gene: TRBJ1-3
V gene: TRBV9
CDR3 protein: ASSPDGNSGNTIY

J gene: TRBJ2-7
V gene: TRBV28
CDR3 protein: ASSYWDRVYEQY

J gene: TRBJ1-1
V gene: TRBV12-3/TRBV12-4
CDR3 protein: ASGLRAGSEAF

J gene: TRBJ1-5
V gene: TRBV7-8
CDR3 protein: ASSLAQLRGSSNQPQH

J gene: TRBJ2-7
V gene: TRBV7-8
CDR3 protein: ASSGSGGAEAYEQY

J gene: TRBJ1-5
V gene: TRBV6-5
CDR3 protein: ANSQGAYQPQH

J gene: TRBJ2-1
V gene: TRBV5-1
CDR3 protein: ASSLDQTSGGEQF

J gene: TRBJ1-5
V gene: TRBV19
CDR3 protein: ASSWREASNQPQH

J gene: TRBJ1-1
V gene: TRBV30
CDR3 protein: AWSVGVGPGF

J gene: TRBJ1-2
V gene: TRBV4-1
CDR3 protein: ASSRDHRAANYGYT

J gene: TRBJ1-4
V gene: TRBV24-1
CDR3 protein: SWTTTNEKLF

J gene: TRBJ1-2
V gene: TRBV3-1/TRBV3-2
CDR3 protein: ASSQWDRGYT